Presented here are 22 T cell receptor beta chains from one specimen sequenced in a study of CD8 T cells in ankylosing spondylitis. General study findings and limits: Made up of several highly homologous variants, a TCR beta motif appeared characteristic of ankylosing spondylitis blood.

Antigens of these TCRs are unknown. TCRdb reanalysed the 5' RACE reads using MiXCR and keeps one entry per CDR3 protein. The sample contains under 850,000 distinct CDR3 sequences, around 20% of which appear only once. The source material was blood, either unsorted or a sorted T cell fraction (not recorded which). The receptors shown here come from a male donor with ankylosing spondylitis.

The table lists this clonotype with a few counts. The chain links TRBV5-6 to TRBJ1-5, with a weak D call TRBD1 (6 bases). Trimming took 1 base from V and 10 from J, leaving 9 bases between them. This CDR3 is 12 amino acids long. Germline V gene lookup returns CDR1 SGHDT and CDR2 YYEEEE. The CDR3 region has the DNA TGTGCCAGCAGCTTGAAACAGGGTCCCCAGCATTTT. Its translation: CASSLKQGPQHF.

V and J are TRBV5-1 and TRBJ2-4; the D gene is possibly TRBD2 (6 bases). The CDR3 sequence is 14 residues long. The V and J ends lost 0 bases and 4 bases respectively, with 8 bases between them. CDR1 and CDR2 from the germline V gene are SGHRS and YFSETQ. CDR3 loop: CASSLDGGKNIQYF. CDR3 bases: TGCGCCAGCAGCTTGGATGGAGGGAAAAACATTCAGTACTTC. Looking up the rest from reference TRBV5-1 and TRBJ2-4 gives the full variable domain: KAGVTQTPRYLIKTRGQQVTLSCSPISGHRSVSWYQQTPGQGLQFLFEYFSETQRNKGNFPGRFSGRQFSNSRSEMNVSTLELGDSALYLCASSLDGGKNIQYFGAGTRLSVL.

The chain's CDR3 is CASSPLGDYEQYF. In DNA form, the CDR3 reads TGCGCCAGCAGCCCTCTGGGGGACTACGAGCAGTACTTC. The V call is TRBV4-1, the J call TRBJ2-7, with D perhaps TRBD1 or TRBD2 (5 bases each). CDR1 and CDR2 from the germline V gene are MGHRA and YSYEKL. The CDR3 spans 13 residues. V lost 4 bases, J lost 3 bases, and 10 bases lay in between.

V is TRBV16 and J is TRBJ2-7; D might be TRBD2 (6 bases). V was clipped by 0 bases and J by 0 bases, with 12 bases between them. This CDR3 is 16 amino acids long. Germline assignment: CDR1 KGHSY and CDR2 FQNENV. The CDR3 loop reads CASSQSLAELSYEQYF. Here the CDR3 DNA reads TGTGCCAGCAGCCAATCATTAGCGGAGCTCTCCTACGAGCAGTACTTC.

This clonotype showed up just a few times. CDR3 DNA: TGTGCCAGCAGTTTAGCGGGGACAGGGGGCAGCGGGTCCCCGTTCTTC. Translated, it gives CASSLAGTGGSGSPFF. V gene TRBV12-3 or TRBV12-4 combines with J gene TRBJ2-1, with TRBD1 matching over 12 bases. CDR3 length: 16 residues. J was trimmed by 15 bases and V by 0 bases; bases with no gene match: 12.

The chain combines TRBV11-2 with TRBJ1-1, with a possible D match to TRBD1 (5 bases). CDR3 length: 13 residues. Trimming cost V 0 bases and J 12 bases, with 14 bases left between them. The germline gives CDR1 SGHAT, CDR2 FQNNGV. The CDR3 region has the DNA TGTGCCAGCAGCTTAGACAGGGTTGGCGGTTCTTTCTTT. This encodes CASSLDRVGGSFF. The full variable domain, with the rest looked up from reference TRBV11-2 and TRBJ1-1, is EAGVAQSPRYKIIEKRQSVAFWCNPISGHATLYWYQQILGQGPKLLIQFQNNGVVDDSQLPKDRFSAERLKGVDSTLKIQPAKLEDSAVYLCASSLDRVGGSFFGQGTRLTVV.

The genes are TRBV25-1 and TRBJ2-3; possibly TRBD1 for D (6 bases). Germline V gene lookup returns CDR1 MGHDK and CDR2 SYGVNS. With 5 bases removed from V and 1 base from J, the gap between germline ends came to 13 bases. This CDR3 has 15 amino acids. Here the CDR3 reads CASSQQGPGTDTQYF. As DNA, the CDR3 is TGTGCCAGCAGTCAACAGGGCCCCGGCACAGATACGCAGTATTTT.

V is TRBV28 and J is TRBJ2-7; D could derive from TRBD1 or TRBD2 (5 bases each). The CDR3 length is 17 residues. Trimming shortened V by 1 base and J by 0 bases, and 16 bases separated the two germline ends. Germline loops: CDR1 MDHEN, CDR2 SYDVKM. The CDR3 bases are TGTGCCAGCAGTTTATCACTGGACCCAGGGAGCTCCTACGAGCAGTACTTC. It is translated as CASSLSLDPGSSYEQYF.

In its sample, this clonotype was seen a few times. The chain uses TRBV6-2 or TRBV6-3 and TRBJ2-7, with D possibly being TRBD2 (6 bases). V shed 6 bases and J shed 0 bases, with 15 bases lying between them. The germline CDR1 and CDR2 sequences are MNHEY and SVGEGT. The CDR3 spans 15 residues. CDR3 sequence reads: CASSPQRVFSYEQYF. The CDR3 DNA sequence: TGTGCCAGCAGCCCCCAGCGGGTTTTCTCCTACGAGCAGTACTTC.

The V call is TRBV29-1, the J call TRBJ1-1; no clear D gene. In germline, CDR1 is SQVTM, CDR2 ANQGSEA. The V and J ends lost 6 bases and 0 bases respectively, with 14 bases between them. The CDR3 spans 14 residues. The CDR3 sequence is CSVPTPALNTEAFF. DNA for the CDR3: TGCAGCGTCCCCACCCCCGCCCTGAACACTGAAGCTTTCTTT.

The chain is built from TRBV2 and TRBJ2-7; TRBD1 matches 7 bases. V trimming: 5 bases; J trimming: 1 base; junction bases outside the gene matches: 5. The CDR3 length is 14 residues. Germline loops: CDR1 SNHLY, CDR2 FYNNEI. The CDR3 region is CASSKQGLSYEQYF. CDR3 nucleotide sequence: TGTGCCAGCAGTAAACAGGGGCTATCCTACGAGCAGTACTTC.

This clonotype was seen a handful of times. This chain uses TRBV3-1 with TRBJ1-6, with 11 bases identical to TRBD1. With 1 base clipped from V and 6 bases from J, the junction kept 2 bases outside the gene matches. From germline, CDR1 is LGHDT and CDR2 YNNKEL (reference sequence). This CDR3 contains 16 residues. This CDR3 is CASSQGTGGGNSPLHF. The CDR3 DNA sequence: TGTGCCAGCAGCCAAGGGACAGGGGGCGGTAATTCACCCCTCCACTTT.

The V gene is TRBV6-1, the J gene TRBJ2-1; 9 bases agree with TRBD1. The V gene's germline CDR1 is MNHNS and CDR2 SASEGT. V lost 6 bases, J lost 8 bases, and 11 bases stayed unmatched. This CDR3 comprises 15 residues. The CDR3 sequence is CASRPGQGAYDEQFF. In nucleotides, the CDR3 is TGTGCCAGCAGGCCGGGACAGGGTGCTTACGATGAGCAGTTCTTC.

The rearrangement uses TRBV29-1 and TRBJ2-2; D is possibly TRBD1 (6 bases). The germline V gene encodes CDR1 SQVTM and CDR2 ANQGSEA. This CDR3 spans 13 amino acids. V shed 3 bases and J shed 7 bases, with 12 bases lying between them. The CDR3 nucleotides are TGCAGCGTTGACGTCAGGGGAGACGGGGAGCTGTTTTTT. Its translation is CSVDVRGDGELFF.

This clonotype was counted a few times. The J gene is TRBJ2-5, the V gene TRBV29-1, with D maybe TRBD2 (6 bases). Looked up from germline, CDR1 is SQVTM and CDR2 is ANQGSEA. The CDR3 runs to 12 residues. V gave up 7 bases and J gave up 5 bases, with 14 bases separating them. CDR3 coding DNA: TGCAGCGGATCCTTCGGAGGGGAGACCCAGTACTTC. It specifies CSGSFGGETQYF.

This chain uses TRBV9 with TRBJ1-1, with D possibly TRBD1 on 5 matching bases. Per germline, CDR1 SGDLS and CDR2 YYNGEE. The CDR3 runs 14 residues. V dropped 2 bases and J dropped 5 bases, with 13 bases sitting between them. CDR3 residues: CASSVIREGTEAFF. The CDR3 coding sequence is TGTGCCAGCAGCGTGATCAGGGAAGGAACTGAAGCTTTCTTT. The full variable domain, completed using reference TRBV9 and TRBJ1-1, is DSGVTQTPKHLITATGQRVTLRCSPRSGDLSVYWYQQSLDQGLQFLIQYYNGEERAKGNILERFSAQQFPDLHSELNLSSLELGDSALYFCASSVIREGTEAFFGQGTRLTVV.

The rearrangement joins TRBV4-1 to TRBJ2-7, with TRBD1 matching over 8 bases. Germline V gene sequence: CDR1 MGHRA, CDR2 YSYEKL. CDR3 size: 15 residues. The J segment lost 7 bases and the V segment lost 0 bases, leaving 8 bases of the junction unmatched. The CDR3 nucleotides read TGCGCCAGCAGCCAAGATGTGCAGGGGGCAAGGGAGCAGTACTTC. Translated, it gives CASSQDVQGAREQYF.

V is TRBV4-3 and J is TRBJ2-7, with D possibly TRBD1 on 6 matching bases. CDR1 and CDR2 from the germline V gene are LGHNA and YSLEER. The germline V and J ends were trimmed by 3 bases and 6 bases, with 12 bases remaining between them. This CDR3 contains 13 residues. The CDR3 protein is CASSQETGSEQYF. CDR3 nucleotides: TGCGCCAGCAGCCAGGAGACAGGTTCCGAGCAGTACTTC.

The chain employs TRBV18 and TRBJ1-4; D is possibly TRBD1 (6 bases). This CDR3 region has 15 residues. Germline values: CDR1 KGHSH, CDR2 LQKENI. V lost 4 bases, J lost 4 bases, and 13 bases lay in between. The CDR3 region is CASSRSADSNEKLFF. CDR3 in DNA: TGTGCCAGCTCACGCTCAGCGGACAGTAATGAAAAACTGTTTTTT.

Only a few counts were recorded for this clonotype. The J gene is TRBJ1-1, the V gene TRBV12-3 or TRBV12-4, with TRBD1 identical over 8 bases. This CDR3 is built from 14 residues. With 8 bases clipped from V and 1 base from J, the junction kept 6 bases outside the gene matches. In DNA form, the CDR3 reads TGTGCCAGCGCCATAGACAGGGGGAACACTGAAGCTTTCTTT. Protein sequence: CASAIDRGNTEAFF.

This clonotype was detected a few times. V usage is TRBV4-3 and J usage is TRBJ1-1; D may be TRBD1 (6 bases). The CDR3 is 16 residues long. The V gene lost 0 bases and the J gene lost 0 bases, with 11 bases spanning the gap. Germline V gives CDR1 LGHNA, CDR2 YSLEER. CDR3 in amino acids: CASSQDRQGMNTEAFF. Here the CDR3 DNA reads TGCGCCAGCAGCCAAGATCGGCAGGGGATGAACACTGAAGCTTTCTTT.

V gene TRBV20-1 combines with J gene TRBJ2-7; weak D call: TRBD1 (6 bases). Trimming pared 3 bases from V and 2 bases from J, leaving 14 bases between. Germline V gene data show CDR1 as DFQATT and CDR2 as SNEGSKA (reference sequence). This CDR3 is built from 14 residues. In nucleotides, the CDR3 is TGCAGTGCTAGTTCTAGGGGGTTAACCTACGAGCAGTACTTC. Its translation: CSASSRGLTYEQYF.